Following are 3 T cell receptor beta chains from one sample sequenced in a study of blood T cell repertoires in COVID-19. Sequenced by immunoSEQ multiplex PCR; TCRdb stores in-frame clones only, minus some. This sample has under 95,000 clones; approximately 83% occur once, and the top ten carry about 2%. Sample: peripheral blood. The receptor source for this set is a woman aged 70 to 79 with acute or convalescent COVID-19.

This clone has only one observation. The rearrangement joins TRBV2 to TRBJ1-2, with 7 nucleotides matching TRBD1. Trimming cost V 4 bases and J 4 bases; bases outside gene matches: 6. Germline-derived CDR1 and CDR2 are SNHLY and FYNNEI. CDR3 length: 14 amino acids. The CDR3 reads CASSAWDSSYGYTF. CDR3 bases: TGTGCCAGCAGTGCCTGGGACAGCAGCTATGGCTACACCTTC.

This clone has a single count. The chain employs TRBV7-9 and TRBJ2-1; 7 bases fit TRBD2. Trimming cost V 5 bases and J 2 bases; bases outside gene matches: 12. The CDR3 totals 17 residues. The germline gives CDR1 SEHNR, CDR2 FQNEAQ (reference sequence). CDR3 sequence reads: CASSRVGGGETYNEQFF. DNA of the CDR3: TGTGCCAGCAGCCGGGTGGGCGGGGGAGAAACCTACAATGAGCAGTTCTTC.

This clone has only one observation. V gene TRBV11-2 combines with J gene TRBJ1-1, with D perhaps TRBD1 (6 bases). From germline, CDR1 is SGHAT and CDR2 FQNNGV. The CDR3 extends over 15 amino acids. The V gene lost 4 bases and the J gene lost 6 bases, with 18 bases spanning the gap. The DNA of the CDR3 is TGTGCCAGCAGCTCCTTGGGGGGGGCGGAACCTGAAGCTTTCTTT. Translation: CASSSLGGAEPEAFF.